This T cell receptor (beta chain) stems from a study of T cell repertoires in cytomegalovirus infection. Deletions cut 6 bases from V and 5 bases from J, with 16 bases between. The CDR3 length is 13 residues. Germline assignment: CDR1 DFQATT and CDR2 SNEGSKA (reference sequence). Notes on the study in general: Summed frequency of shared TCR beta families picked out CMV carriers who also had the relevant HLA.

With regard to this clonotype: The antigen remains undetermined.

Each CDR3 protein is one row after TCRdb ran MiXCR on the reads. Among some 500,000 distinct CDR3 sequences listed, approximately 40% were seen once. The rearrangement links TRBV20-1 to TRBJ1-1, with a possible D match to TRBD1 (6 bases). This TCR was sampled from a human donor in good health (CMV status not recorded). Some clones in this sample may be carry-over from other donors' samples. The sample in question was cultured PBMCs, obtained from culture after CMV antigen stimulation. The CDR3 sequence: CSAPRGFATEAFF. In DNA form, the CDR3 reads TGCAGTGCCCCCAGGGGATTTGCGACTGAAGCTTTCTTT.